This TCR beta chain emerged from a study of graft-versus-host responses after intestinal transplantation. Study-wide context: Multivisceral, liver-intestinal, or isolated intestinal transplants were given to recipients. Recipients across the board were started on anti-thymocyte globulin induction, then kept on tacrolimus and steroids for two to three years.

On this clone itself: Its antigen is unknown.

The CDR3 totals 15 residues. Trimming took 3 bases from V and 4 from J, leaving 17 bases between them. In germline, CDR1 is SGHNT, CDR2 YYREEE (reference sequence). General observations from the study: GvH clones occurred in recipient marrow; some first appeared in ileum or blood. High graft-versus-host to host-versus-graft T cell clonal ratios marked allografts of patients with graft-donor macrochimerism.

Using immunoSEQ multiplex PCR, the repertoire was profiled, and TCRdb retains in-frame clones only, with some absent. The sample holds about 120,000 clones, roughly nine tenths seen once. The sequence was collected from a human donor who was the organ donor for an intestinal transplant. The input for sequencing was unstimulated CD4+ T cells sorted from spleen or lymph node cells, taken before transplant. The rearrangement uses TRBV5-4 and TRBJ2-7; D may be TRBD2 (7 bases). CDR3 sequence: CASSWGGRGDYEQYF. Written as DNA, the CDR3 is TGTGCCAGCAGCTGGGGGGGGCGCGGAGATTACGAGCAGTACTTC.